What follows are 3 T cell receptor beta chains derived from one specimen sequenced in a study of T-cell reconstitution after alpha-beta-depleted transplantation in children. Unique molecular identifiers were used to barcode this TCRbeta library. TCRdb fed the PCR reads into MiXCR, producing one record per CDR3 protein. The sample carries around 490,000 distinct CDR3 sequences, about an eighth recorded once. Source: PBMCs, mostly from graft donor cells, taken 180 days after TCRalphabeta/CD19-depleted stem cell transplant. The receptor source for this set is a female patient between 2 and 15 years old who had a stem cell transplant for aplastic anemia, so the T cells may come from the graft donor.

The V call is TRBV20-1, the J call TRBJ2-1; 7 nucleotides match TRBD2. Germline CDR1 is DFQATT and CDR2 is SNEGSKA (reference sequence). There are 15 residues in the CDR3. The J segment lost 3 bases and the V segment lost 3 bases, leaving 8 bases of the junction unmatched. Here the CDR3 reads CSASPGGSYYNEQFF. In nucleotides, the CDR3 is TGCAGTGCTAGCCCCGGCGGGAGCTACTACAATGAGCAGTTCTTC.

The genes are TRBV5-1 and TRBJ2-1; 11 nucleotides line up with TRBD2. After removal of 4 bases from V and 0 bases from J, the junction contained 3 bases not matched to a gene. This CDR3 spans 16 amino acids. CDR1 is SGHRS and CDR2 is YFSETQ in the germline V gene. CDR3 in DNA: TGCGCCAGCAGCATAACTAGCGGGAGCTCCTACAATGAGCAGTTCTTC. This codes for CASSITSGSSYNEQFF.

The gene calls are TRBV12-3 or TRBV12-4 and TRBJ2-7; TRBD1 might be the D (5 bases). Trimming cost V 1 base and J 1 base, with 8 bases left between them. CDR3 length equals 14 residues. CDR3 sequence reads: CASSLDRPSYEQYF. The CDR3, as DNA: TGTGCCAGCAGTTTAGACAGGCCGTCCTACGAGCAGTACTTC.